This entry concerns a single T cell receptor beta chain. Antigen: not known. Clones were sequenced by immunoSEQ multiplex PCR, and TCRdb holds only the in-frame ones, with some missing. This sample has about 61,000 clones; around 83% occur once, and the top ten carry around 3.5%. Autoimmune disease history or systemic immunosuppression disqualified patients. This sample was taken from a study of OX40 agonist ivuxolimab in advanced cancers. At the level of the study: Three partial responders included one hepatocellular carcinoma patient and two cutaneous melanoma patients.

General study findings and limits: At doses 0.1 to 3.0 mg/kg, CD4+ and CD8+ clones expanded. Averaged across samples, CD8+ T cells carried more expanded clones than CD4+ did.

The CDR3 spans 13 residues. V was clipped by 6 bases and J by 1 base, with 8 bases between them. Germline CDR1 reads MNHNY; CDR2 reads SVGAGI (reference sequence). The material was CD4+ or CD8+ T cells sorted from blood, obtained in a trial of the OX40 agonist ivuxolimab. This chain joins TRBV6-6 and TRBJ2-3; a possible D gene is TRBD2 (6 bases). The origin of this receptor is an adult with an advanced solid tumor such as melanoma, head and neck, liver or kidney cancer. CDR3: CASSTGGTDTQYF. DNA for the CDR3: TGTGCCAGCAGCACGGGGGGCACAGATACGCAGTATTTT.